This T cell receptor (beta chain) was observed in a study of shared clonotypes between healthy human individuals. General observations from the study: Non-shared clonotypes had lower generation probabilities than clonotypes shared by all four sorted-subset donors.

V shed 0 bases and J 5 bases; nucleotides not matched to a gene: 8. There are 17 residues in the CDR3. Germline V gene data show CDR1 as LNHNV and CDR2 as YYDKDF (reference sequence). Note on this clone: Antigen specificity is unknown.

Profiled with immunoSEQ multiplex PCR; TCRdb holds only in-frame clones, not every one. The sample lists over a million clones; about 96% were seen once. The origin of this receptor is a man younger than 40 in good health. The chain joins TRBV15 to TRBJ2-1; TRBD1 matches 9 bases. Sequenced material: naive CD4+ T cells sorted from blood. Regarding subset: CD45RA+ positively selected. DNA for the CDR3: TGTGCCACCAGCAGAGAAATAGGGGACAGGGCAGACAATGAGCAGTTCTTC. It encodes CATSREIGDRADNEQFF.